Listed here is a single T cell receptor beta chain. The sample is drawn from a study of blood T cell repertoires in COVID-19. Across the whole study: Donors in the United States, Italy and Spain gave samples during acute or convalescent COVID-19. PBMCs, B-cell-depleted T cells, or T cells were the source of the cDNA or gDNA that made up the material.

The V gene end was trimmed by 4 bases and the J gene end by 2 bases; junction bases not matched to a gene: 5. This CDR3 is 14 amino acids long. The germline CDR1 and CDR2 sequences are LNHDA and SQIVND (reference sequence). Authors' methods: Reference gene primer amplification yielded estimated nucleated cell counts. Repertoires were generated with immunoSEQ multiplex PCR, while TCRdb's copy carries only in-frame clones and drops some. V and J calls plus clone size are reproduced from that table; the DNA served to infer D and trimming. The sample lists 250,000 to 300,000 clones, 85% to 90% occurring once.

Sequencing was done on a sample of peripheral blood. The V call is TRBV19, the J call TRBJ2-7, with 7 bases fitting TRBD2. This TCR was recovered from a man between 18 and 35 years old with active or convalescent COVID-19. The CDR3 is CASSNVGGAYEQYF. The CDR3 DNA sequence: TGTGCCAGTAGTAACGTGGGAGGGGCCTACGAGCAGTACTTC.